The rows below give T cell receptor beta chains drawn from one sample of a study of blood T cell repertoires in COVID-19. The method was immunoSEQ multiplex PCR; TCRdb's version includes in-frame clones alone and lacks a portion of them. This table has over 150,000 clones, less than 95% appearing once. Sequencing input: peripheral blood. The receptors shown here come from a man over 45 with acute or convalescent COVID-19. Both conserved end residues are part of each CDR3. A D gene is named only where the DNA matches it firmly. Only part of the rows carry a size: once, few, many, or a class if the clone is expanded.

V	size	J	D	CDR3	DNA
TRBV4-1	.	TRBJ1-2	.	CASSQVVRGFANYGYTF	TGCGCCAGCAGCCAAGTGGTCAGGGGATTTGCTAACTATGGCTACACCTTC
TRBV19	.	TRBJ2-4	.	CASSERYQGLVAKNIQYF	TGTGCCAGTAGTGAACGATACCAGGGGCTAGTAGCCAAAAACATTCAGTACTTC
TRBV4-1	.	TRBJ2-1	TRBD1	CASSREQGVLYNEQFF	TGCGCCAGCAGCCGCGAGCAGGGGGTCTTGTACAATGAGCAGTTCTTC
TRBV18	.	TRBJ1-4	TRBD1	CASSPGTDQEKLFF	TGTGCCAGCTCACCCGGGACAGATCAAGAAAAACTGTTTTTT
TRBV6-6	.	TRBJ2-7	TRBD2	CASSYIGGAYEQYF	TGTGCCAGCAGTTACATTGGGGGGGCCTACGAGCAGTACTTC
TRBV28	.	TRBJ2-2	.	CASSQRGELFF	TGTGCCAGCAGCCAGCGTGGGGAGCTGTTTTTT
TRBV11-2	.	TRBJ2-5	.	CASSYNREETQYF	TGTGCCAGCAGCTACAACAGAGAAGAGACCCAGTACTTC
TRBV5-1	.	TRBJ2-2	TRBD1	CASSQRTGDTGELFF	TGCGCCAGCAGCCAACGGACAGGGGACACCGGGGAGCTGTTTTTT
TRBV15	.	TRBJ1-2	.	CATSTTGVQPVNYGYTF	TGTGCCACCAGCACCACCGGTGTGCAACCGGTAAACTATGGCTACACCTTC
TRBV2	.	TRBJ2-1	.	CASRILGVSYNEQFF	TGTGCCAGCAGGATCCTAGGGGTCTCCTACAATGAGCAGTTCTTC
TRBV2	few	TRBJ1-3	.	CASSVRGGDGNTIYF	TGTGCCAGCAGTGTTCGGGGGGGCGATGGAAACACCATATATTTT
TRBV4-1	few	TRBJ2-7	TRBD2	CASSRALAGSYEQYF	TGCGCCAGCAGCAGGGCACTAGCGGGCTCCTACGAGCAGTACTTC
TRBV6-1	.	TRBJ1-2	.	CASSEAHRNYGYTF	TGTGCCAGCAGTGAAGCGCACAGAAACTATGGCTACACCTTC
TRBV11-3	.	TRBJ2-2	.	CASSSQSGGELFF	TGTGCCAGCAGCTCTCAGTCGGGGGGGGAGCTGTTTTTT
TRBV19	.	TRBJ2-6	TRBD1	CASSIRFRTGTSGANVLTF	TGTGCCAGTAGTATTCGGTTCAGGACAGGGACCTCTGGGGCCAACGTCCTGACTTTC
TRBV5-1	.	TRBJ1-2	TRBD1	CASSRGTAGYTF	TGCGCCAGCAGCCGAGGGACAGCTGGCTACACCTTC
TRBV4-3	.	TRBJ2-5	.	CASSQGPGHQETQYF	TGCGCCAGCAGCCAAGGTCCAGGCCACCAAGAGACCCAGTACTTC
TRBV12-3/TRBV12-4	.	TRBJ1-2	TRBD1	CASTQTGIYGYTF	TGTGCCAGCACCCAGACAGGGATCTATGGCTACACCTTC
TRBV20-1	once	TRBJ1-4	.	CSASSAGRGEKLFF	TGCAGTGCTAGTAGCGCTGGACGGGGTGAAAAACTGTTTTTT
TRBV28	.	TRBJ2-1	TRBD2	CASSFLGLAGGSTYNEQFF	TGTGCCAGCAGTTTTTTGGGACTAGCGGGAGGGAGCACCTACAATGAGCAGTTCTTC
TRBV6-5	.	TRBJ1-6	TRBD1	CASSYRDRGSPLHF	TGTGCCAGCAGTTACCGGGACAGGGGTTCACCCCTCCACTTT
TRBV19	once	TRBJ2-1	.	CASSIFVSSYNEQFF	TGTGCCAGTAGTATTTTCGTGAGCTCCTACAATGAGCAGTTCTTC
TRBV30	.	TRBJ1-3	TRBD1	CACSPGTGLVGNTIYF	TGTGCCTGCAGTCCCGGGACAGGGTTGGTAGGAAACACCATATATTTT
TRBV5-1	.	TRBJ2-2	.	CASSLGGTGELFF	TGCGCCAGCAGCTTGGGAGGCACCGGGGAGCTGTTTTTT
TRBV9	.	TRBJ2-1	TRBD2	CASSGIAGASYNEQFF	TGTGCCAGCAGCGGTATAGCGGGGGCCTCCTACAATGAGCAGTTCTTC
TRBV19	.	TRBJ1-4	TRBD1	CASSMEGTANEKLFF	TGTGCCAGTAGTATGGAGGGGACAGCGAATGAAAAACTGTTTTTT
TRBV9	.	TRBJ2-3	.	CASSPQVGDTQYF	TGTGCCAGCAGCCCTCAGGTGGGAGATACGCAGTATTTT
TRBV10-2	.	TRBJ2-2	TRBD1	CASSDRGPSGGELFF	TGCGCCAGCTCCGACAGGGGGCCCTCCGGCGGGGAGCTGTTTTTT
TRBV11-2	.	TRBJ2-3	TRBD1	CASSTGTEDTQYF	TGTGCCAGCAGCACGGGGACAGAAGATACGCAGTATTTT
TRBV6-5	.	TRBJ1-1	TRBD1	CASRRDRGANTEAFF	TGTGCCAGCAGGAGGGACAGGGGGGCGAACACTGAAGCTTTCTTT
TRBV11-1	.	TRBJ2-1	.	CASSPGVSSYNEQFF	TGTGCCAGCAGCCCCGGGGTATCGTCCTACAATGAGCAGTTCTTC
TRBV12-3/TRBV12-4	.	TRBJ1-6	.	CASREDNSPLHF	TGTGCCAGCAGGGAGGATAATTCACCCCTCCACTTT
TRBV5-1	.	TRBJ2-3	.	CASSLGGGPDTQYF	TGCGCCAGCAGCTTGGGTGGGGGCCCAGATACGCAGTATTTT
TRBV16	.	TRBJ2-2	.	CASSPPFRLWTGELFF	TGTGCCAGCAGCCCTCCGTTCAGGCTGTGGACCGGGGAGCTGTTTTTT
TRBV6-5	.	TRBJ1-2	.	CASTGNYGYTF	TGTGCCAGCACGGGAAACTATGGCTACACCTTC
TRBV5-4	.	TRBJ1-2	TRBD1	CASSPRHQGASYGYTF	TGTGCCAGCAGCCCCCGCCACCAGGGGGCTAGCTATGGCTACACCTTC
TRBV7-9	.	TRBJ1-1	TRBD1	CASRTTGGTEAFF	TGTGCCAGCAGAACCACAGGGGGCACTGAAGCTTTCTTT
TRBV30	.	TRBJ1-1	.	CAWSWGVTEAFF	TGTGCCTGGAGTTGGGGGGTCACTGAAGCTTTCTTT
TRBV7-8	.	TRBJ1-3	.	CASSLIPGTGNTIYF	TGTGCCAGCAGCTTAATCCCAGGGACAGGAAACACCATATATTTT
TRBV27	.	TRBJ1-2	TRBD1	CASSPGTGRSNYGYTF	TGTGCCAGCAGTCCGGGGACAGGCCGATCTAACTATGGCTACACCTTC
TRBV9	.	TRBJ1-6	.	CASSVALSSYNSPLHF	TGTGCCAGCAGCGTAGCTTTGAGCTCCTATAATTCACCCCTCCACTTT
TRBV18	once	TRBJ1-3	TRBD1	CASSPADRRGNTIYF	TGTGCCAGCTCACCCGCGGACAGGCGGGGAAACACCATATATTTT
TRBV25-1	.	TRBJ1-1	TRBD1	CASGRQGANTEAFF	TGTGCCAGCGGGAGACAGGGGGCGAACACTGAAGCTTTCTTT
TRBV27	.	TRBJ2-2	.	CASRQSGQSFGGELFF	TGTGCCAGCAGGCAATCCGGACAGTCGTTCGGCGGGGAGCTGTTTTTT
TRBV20-1	few	TRBJ1-6	.	CSASLDRSSYNSPLHF	TGCAGTGCTAGTCTAGACAGAAGCTCCTATAATTCACCCCTCCACTTT
TRBV9	.	TRBJ2-5	TRBD2	CASSNLRDRRTSGGYQETQYF	TGTGCCAGCAGCAACCTTCGGGACAGGCGGACTAGCGGGGGGTACCAAGAGACCCAGTACTTC
TRBV7-9	.	TRBJ1-3	.	CASQQDRTVFNTIYF	TGTGCCAGCCAACAGGACAGAACGGTTTTTAACACCATATATTTT
TRBV6-5	once	TRBJ2-7	.	CASSPGHAVEEQYF	TGTGCCAGCAGTCCGGGACACGCTGTAGAGGAGCAGTACTTC